This is a list of T cell receptor beta chains from one sample in a study of OX40 agonist ivuxolimab in advanced cancers. Assay used: immunoSEQ multiplex PCR; TCRdb lists only in-frame clones, some missing. This table holds roughly 100,000 clones, around 85% found once. This specimen was CD4+ or CD8+ T cells sorted from blood, taken in a trial of the OX40 agonist ivuxolimab. The receptors come from an adult with an advanced solid tumor such as melanoma, head and neck, liver or kidney cancer. The CDR3 runs from the conserved cysteine through the conserved F or W. The D gene is left open where the match is weak. Where a row states a size, it is once, few, many or the class of an expanded clone; other rows omit it.

d_call | j_call | clone_size | v_call | cdr3_aa | cdr3_nt
TRBD1 | TRBJ2-3 | NA | TRBV28 | CASSSMGQAASGNRRNTQYF | TGTGCCAGCAGTTCAATGGGACAGGCCGCTTCGGGAAATAGGAGAAATACGCAGTATTTT
NA | TRBJ2-7 | NA | TRBV9 | CASSVAYGRVYEQYF | TGTGCCAGCAGCGTAGCTTACGGCAGGGTATACGAGCAGTACTTC
NA | TRBJ2-5 | NA | TRBV5-1 | CASSSVYRGRETQYF | TGCGCCAGCAGCTCGGTTTATCGGGGGAGGGAGACCCAGTACTTC
NA | TRBJ2-3 | NA | TRBV2 | CASSTRQVQSTDTQYF | TGTGCCAGCAGTACGAGACAGGTTCAATCCACAGATACGCAGTATTTT
NA | TRBJ1-1 | few | TRBV5-6 | CASSSTGNTEAFF | TGTGCCAGCAGCTCCACAGGGAACACTGAAGCTTTCTTT
NA | TRBJ2-5 | NA | TRBV4-1 | CASSRGEGAVETQYF | TGCGCCAGCAGCCGAGGGGAGGGGGCGGTGGAGACCCAGTACTTC
NA | TRBJ1-1 | NA | TRBV6-6 | CASTLGFGQGPPEAFF | TGTGCCAGCACCCTCGGTTTCGGACAAGGTCCCCCTGAAGCTTTCTTT
NA | TRBJ1-5 | NA | TRBV11-2 | CASSLESDQPQHF | TGTGCCAGCAGCTTAGAATCAGATCAGCCCCAGCATTTT
NA | TRBJ1-6 | NA | TRBV14 | CASSSTNSPLHF | TGTGCCAGCAGTAGCACTAATTCACCCCTCCACTTT
NA | TRBJ2-5 | NA | TRBV10-3 | CAIRTPGLETQYF | TGTGCCATCAGAACCCCAGGGCTGGAGACCCAGTACTTC
NA | TRBJ1-5 | NA | TRBV11-2 | CASSLDPGINQPQHF | TGTGCCAGCAGCTTAGATCCGGGCATCAATCAGCCCCAGCATTTT
TRBD2 | TRBJ2-1 | NA | TRBV5-1 | CASSLSRGGNNEQFF | TGCGCCAGCAGCTTGAGCCGGGGGGGCAACAATGAGCAGTTCTTC
NA | TRBJ1-4 | NA | TRBV12-5 | CASGPIHRGTLGSIEELFF | TGTGCTAGTGGTCCCATTCACCGGGGGACCTTGGGGTCGATCGAAGAACTGTTTTTT
TRBD2 | TRBJ2-7 | NA | TRBV2 | CASSEILAGAQQYF | TGTGCCAGCAGTGAAATACTAGCGGGAGCCCAGCAGTACTTC
NA | TRBJ2-7 | NA | TRBV27 | CASSFGPNYEQYF | TGTGCCAGCAGTTTTGGTCCGAACTACGAGCAGTACTTC
TRBD2 | TRBJ2-3 | NA | TRBV11-3 | CASSLDPLAGGTDTQYF | TGTGCCAGCAGCTTAGATCCCCTAGCGGGAGGTACAGATACGCAGTATTTT
NA | TRBJ2-1 | NA | TRBV7-2 | CASSFFPPSYNEQFF | TGTGCCAGCAGCTTTTTCCCGCCCTCCTACAATGAGCAGTTCTTC
NA | TRBJ1-1 | few | TRBV19 | CASTIGAGGNTEAFF | TGTGCCAGTACCATAGGGGCGGGAGGGAACACTGAAGCTTTCTTT
NA | TRBJ2-7 | once | TRBV7-9 | CASSSLNPGEQYF | TGTGCCAGCAGCTCATTGAACCCGGGAGAGCAGTACTTC
NA | TRBJ2-1 | NA | TRBV30 | CAWSVNPEYNEQFF | TGTGCCTGGAGTGTTAATCCCGAATACAATGAGCAGTTCTTC
TRBD2 | TRBJ2-3 | NA | TRBV10-2 | CASWVAGGPRGDTQYF | TGCGCCAGCTGGGTAGCGGGAGGGCCGAGGGGCGATACGCAGTATTTT
TRBD2 | TRBJ2-7 | NA | TRBV7-8 | CASSLLSGSSSEQYF | TGTGCCAGCAGCTTACTTAGCGGGAGTTCCTCCGAGCAGTACTTC
TRBD1 | TRBJ1-1 | NA | TRBV5-4 | CASSSRQGGGRAFF | TGTGCCAGCAGCTCGAGACAGGGGGGAGGGCGAGCTTTCTTT
NA | TRBJ1-1 | NA | TRBV2 | CASRYTEAFF | TGTGCCAGCAGGTACACTGAAGCTTTCTTT
NA | TRBJ2-7 | NA | TRBV2 | CAILIWGVPSYEQYF | TGTGCCATTCTAATTTGGGGGGTCCCATCCTACGAGCAGTACTTC
NA | TRBJ2-3 | NA | TRBV14 | CASSRMLTDTQYF | TGTGCCAGCAGCCGAATGCTCACAGATACGCAGTATTTT
TRBD1 | TRBJ2-7 | NA | TRBV23-1 | CASSPSDRGQSPSYEQYF | TGCGCCAGCAGTCCTTCGGACAGGGGGCAAAGTCCATCCTACGAGCAGTACTTC
TRBD1 | TRBJ2-3 | NA | TRBV4-2 | CASSPSQGSSTDTQYF | TGTGCCAGCAGCCCTTCACAGGGGTCGTCCACAGATACGCAGTATTTT
NA | TRBJ1-3 | NA | TRBV6-5 | CASSYSFTSSGNTIYF | TGTGCCAGCAGTTACTCATTTACAAGCTCTGGAAACACCATATATTTT
NA | TRBJ2-6 | few | TRBV27 | CASSDLDRYSGANVLTF | TGTGCCAGCAGTGACTTGGACAGATACTCTGGGGCCAACGTCCTGACTTTC
TRBD2 | TRBJ2-1 | NA | TRBV2 | CASIGPAGGGNEQFF | TGTGCCAGCATTGGCCCAGCGGGAGGAGGAAATGAGCAGTTCTTC
TRBD1 | TRBJ1-2 | NA | TRBV13 | CASSLRDSGVYGYTF | TGTGCCAGCAGCCTCCGGGACAGTGGGGTCTATGGCTACACCTTC
NA | TRBJ1-1 | few | TRBV9 | CASSVVDGVSEAFF | TGTGCCAGCAGCGTAGTAGACGGGGTGAGTGAAGCTTTCTTT
NA | TRBJ1-2 | NA | TRBV7-2 | CASSSQGFYGYTF | TGTGCCAGCAGCTCGCAGGGTTTCTATGGCTACACCTTC
NA | TRBJ2-2 | NA | TRBV27 | CASTRRRGAINTGELFF | TGTGCCAGCACCCGGAGGCGCGGAGCTATTAACACCGGGGAGCTGTTTTTT
TRBD2 | TRBJ2-5 | NA | TRBV27 | CASREVGGETQYF | TGTGCCAGCCGGGAGGTGGGAGGGGAGACCCAGTACTTC
TRBD2 | TRBJ2-1 | NA | TRBV27 | CASQPTSGSPHEQFF | TGTGCCAGCCAGCCGACTAGCGGGAGTCCCCATGAGCAGTTCTTC
TRBD1 | TRBJ2-7 | NA | TRBV7-9 | CASSSSIPGQGVREQYF | TGTGCCAGCAGCTCAAGTATTCCGGGACAGGGGGTGAGGGAGCAGTACTTC
NA | TRBJ1-6 | few | TRBV27 | CASSSGDPTAHSPLHF | TGTGCCAGCAGTTCCGGGGACCCAACGGCTCATTCACCCCTCCACTTT
TRBD2 | TRBJ2-2 | NA | TRBV18 | CASSPPLGRAGYGELFF | TGTGCCAGCTCACCACCGCTCGGGAGGGCCGGTTACGGGGAGCTGTTTTTT